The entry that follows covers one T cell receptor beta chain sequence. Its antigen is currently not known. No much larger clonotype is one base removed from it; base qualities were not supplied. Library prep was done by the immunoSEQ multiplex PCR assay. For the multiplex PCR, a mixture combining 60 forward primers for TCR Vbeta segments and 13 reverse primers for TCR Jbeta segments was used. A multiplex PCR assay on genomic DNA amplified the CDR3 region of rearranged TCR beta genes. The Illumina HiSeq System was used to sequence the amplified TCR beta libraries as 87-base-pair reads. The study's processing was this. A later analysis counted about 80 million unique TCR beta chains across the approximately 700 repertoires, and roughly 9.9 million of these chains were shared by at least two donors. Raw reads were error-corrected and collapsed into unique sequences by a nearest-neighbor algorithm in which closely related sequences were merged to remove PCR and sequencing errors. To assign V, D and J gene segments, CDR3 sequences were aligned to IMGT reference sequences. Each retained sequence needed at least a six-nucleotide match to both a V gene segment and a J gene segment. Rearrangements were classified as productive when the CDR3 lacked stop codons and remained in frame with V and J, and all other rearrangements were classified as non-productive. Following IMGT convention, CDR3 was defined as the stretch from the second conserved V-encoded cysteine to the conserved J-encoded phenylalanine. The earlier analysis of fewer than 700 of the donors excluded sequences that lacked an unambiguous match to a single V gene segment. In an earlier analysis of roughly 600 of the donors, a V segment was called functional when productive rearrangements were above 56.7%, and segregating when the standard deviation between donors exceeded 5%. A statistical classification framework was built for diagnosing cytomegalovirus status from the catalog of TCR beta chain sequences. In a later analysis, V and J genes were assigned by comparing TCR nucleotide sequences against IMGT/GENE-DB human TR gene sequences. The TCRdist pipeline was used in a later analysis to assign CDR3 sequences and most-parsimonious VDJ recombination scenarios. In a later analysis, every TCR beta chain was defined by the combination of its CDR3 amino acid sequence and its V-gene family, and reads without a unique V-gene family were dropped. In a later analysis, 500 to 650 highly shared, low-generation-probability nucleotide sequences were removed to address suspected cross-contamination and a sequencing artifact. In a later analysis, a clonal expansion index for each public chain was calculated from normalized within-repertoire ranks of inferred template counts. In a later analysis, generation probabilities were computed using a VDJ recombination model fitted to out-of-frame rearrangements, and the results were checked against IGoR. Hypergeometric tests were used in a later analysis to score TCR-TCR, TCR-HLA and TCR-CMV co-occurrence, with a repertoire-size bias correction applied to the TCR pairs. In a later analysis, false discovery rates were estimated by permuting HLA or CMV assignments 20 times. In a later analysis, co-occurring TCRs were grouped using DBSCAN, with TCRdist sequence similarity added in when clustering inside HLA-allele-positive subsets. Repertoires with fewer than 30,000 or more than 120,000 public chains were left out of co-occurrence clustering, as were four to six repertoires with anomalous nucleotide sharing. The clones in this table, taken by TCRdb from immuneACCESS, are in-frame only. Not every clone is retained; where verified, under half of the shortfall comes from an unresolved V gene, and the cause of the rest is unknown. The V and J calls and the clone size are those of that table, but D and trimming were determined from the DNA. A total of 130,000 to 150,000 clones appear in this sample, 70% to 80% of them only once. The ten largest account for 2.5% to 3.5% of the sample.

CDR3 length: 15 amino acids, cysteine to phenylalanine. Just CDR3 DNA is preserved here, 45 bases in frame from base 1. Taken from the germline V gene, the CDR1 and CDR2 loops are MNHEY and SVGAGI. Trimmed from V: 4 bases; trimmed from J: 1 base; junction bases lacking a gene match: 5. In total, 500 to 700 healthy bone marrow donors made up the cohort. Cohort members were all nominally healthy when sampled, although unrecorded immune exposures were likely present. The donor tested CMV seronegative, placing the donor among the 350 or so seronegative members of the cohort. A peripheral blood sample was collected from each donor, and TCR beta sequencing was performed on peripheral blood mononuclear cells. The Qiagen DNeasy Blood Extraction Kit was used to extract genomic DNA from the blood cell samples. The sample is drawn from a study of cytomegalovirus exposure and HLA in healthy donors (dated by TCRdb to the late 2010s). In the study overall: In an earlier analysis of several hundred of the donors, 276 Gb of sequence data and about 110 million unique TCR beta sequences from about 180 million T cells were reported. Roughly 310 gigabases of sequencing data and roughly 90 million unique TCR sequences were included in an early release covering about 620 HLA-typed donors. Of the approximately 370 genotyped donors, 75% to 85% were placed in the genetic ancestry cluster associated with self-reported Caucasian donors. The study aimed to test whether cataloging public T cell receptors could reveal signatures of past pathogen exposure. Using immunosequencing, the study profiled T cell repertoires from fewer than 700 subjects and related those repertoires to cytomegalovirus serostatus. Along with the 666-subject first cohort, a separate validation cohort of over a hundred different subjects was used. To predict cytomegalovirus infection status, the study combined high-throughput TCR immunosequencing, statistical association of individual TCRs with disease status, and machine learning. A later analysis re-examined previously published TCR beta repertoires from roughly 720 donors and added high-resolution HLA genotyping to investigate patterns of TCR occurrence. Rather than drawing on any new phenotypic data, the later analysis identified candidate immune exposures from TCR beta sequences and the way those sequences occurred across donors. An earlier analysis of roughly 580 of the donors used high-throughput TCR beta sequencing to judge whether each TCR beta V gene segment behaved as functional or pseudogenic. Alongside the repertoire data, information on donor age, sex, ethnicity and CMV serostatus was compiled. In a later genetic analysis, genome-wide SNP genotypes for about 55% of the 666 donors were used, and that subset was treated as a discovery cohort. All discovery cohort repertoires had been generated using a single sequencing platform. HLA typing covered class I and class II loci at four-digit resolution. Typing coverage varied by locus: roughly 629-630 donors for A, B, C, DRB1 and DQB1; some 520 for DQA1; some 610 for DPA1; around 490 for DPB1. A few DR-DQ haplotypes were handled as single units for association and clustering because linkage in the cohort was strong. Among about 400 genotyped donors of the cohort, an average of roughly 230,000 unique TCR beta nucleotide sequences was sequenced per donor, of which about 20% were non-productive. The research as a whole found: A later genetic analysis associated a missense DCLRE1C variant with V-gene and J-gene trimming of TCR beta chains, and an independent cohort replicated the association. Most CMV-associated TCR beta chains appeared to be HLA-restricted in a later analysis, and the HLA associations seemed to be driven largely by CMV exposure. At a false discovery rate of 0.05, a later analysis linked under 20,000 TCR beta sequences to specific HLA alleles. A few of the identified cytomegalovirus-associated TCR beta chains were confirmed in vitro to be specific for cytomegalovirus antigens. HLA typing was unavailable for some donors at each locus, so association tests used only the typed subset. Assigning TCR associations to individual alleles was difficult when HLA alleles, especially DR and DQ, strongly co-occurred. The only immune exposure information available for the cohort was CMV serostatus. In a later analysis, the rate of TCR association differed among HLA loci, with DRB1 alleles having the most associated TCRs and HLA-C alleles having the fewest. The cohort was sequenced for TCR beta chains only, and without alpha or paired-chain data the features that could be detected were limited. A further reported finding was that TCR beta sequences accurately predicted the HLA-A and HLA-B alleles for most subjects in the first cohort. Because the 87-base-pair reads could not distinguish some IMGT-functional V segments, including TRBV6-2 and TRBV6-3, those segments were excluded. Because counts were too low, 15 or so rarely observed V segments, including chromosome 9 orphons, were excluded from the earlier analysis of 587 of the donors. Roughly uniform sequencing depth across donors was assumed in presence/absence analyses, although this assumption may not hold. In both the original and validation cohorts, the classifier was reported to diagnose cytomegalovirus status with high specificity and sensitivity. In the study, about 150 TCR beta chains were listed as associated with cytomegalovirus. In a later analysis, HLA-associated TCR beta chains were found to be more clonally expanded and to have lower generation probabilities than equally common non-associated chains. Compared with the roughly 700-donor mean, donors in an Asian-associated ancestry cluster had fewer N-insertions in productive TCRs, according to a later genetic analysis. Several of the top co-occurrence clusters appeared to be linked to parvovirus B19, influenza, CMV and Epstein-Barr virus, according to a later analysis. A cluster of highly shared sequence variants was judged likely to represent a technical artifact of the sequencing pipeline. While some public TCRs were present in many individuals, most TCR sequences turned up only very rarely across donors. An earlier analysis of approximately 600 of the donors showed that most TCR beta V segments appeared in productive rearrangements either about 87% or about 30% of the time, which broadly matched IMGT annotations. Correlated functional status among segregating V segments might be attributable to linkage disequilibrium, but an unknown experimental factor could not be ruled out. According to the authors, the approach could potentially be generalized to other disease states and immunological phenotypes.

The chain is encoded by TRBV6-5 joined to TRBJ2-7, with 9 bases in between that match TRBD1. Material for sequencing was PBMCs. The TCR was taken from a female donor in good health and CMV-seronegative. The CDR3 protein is CASSWTGTGSYEQYF. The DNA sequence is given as TGTGCCAGCAGTTGGACCGGGACAGGGTCCTACGAGCAGTACTTC.